This T cell receptor (beta chain) was retrieved from a study of identifying expanded T cells in peripheral blood. The assay was immunoSEQ multiplex PCR, and TCRdb's table has in-frame clones only and misses some. The sample holds about 90,000 clones; roughly 86% are singletons and the top ten take approximately 5.6%. Study outcomes and limitations: Approximately two-week clone count variance significantly increased as total template count grew. About 1.3 clones differed between technical replicates, versus approximately 17 and 20 over time.

This CDR3 has 13 amino acids. Trimming took 6 bases from V and 4 from J; bases not matched to a gene: 5. CDR1 is MNHNS, CDR2 SASEGT, per germline. No infections or other immune events were documented during collection. Note on this clone: Its antigen is undetermined.

The sample was blood. The chain joins TRBV6-1 to TRBJ1-1; 7 nucleotides line up with TRBD1. This TCR derives from a person aged 18 to 70 in good health. Written as DNA, the CDR3 is TGTGCCAGCAGCTCCGCAGGGGGCACTGAAGCTTTCTTT. Encoded protein: CASSSAGGTEAFF.